This TCR beta chain was documented in a study of blood T cell repertoires in COVID-19. Study at large: From T cells, B-cell-depleted T cells, or PBMCs came the material, which was cDNA or gDNA.

CDR1 and CDR2 from the germline V gene are SGDLS and YYNGEE. There are 11 residues in the CDR3. V dropped 3 bases and J dropped 7 bases, with 7 bases sitting between them. Individuals drawn from under 30 US areas were about 18 to 95 years old. Libraries were prepared by immunoSEQ multiplex PCR; TCRdb keeps only in-frame clonotypes and omits some of them. The sample shows around 250,000 clones, around 90% of them seen only once. The chain is built from TRBV9 and TRBJ1-2; the D is unclear. The sample taken for sequencing was PBMCs or T cells enriched from blood (not recorded which). The origin of this receptor is a human donor in a cohort exposed to, infected with or recovered from COVID-19 (not recorded which). The donor label of this sample is uncertain. CDR3 loop: CASSGWSGYTF. In nucleotides, the CDR3 is TGTGCCAGCAGCGGCTGGAGTGGCTACACCTTC.